The 30 T cell receptor beta chains below come from one sample, sequenced in a study of blood T cells in healthy people across ages. The use of a sample-barcoded 5' primer and a J-beta primer mix characterized a second PCR of about 6 to 12 cycles. Using its own MiXCR run on the 5' RACE reads, TCRdb lists one record per CDR3 protein. The table records around 1,500,000 distinct CDR3 sequences, about 43% of them present only once. Source material: blood. The receptors were gathered from a woman under 30 in good health.

The chain combines TRBV5-1 with TRBJ2-7, with TRBD2 identical over 9 bases. Germline lookup yields CDR1 SGHRS and CDR2 YFSETQ. CDR3 length: 16 amino acids. The trim removed 1 base at V and 1 base at J, leaving 6 bases unmatched. The CDR3 DNA reads TGCGCCAGCAGCTTGAGTGGCGGGGGGGCGTCCTACGAGCAGTACTTC. This encodes CASSLSGGGASYEQYF.

The CDR3 DNA reads as TGCGCCAGCAGCCAAGACCGGGGACAGGGTATTGGGGAGACCCAGTACTTC. Protein sequence: CASSQDRGQGIGETQYF. V gene TRBV4-1 combines with J gene TRBJ2-5; 9 nucleotides agree with TRBD1. The trim removed 0 bases at V and 5 bases at J, leaving 10 bases unmatched. CDR1 and CDR2 (germline): MGHRA, YSYEKL. The CDR3 is 17 amino acids.

V and J are TRBV20-1 and TRBJ2-7; 7 positions agree with TRBD2. Trimming removed 4 bases from V and 0 bases from J; junction bases left unmatched: 3. CDR3 length equals 13 residues. Germline assignment: CDR1 DFQATT and CDR2 SNEGSKA (reference sequence). CDR3 sequence (DNA): TGCAGTGCTACAAGGACTAGCTCCTACGAGCAGTACTTC. It encodes CSATRTSSYEQYF.

This clonotype was observed a handful of times. This rearrangement joins TRBV10-3 to TRBJ2-2; 9 bases map to TRBD2. Germline loops: CDR1 ENHRY, CDR2 SYGVKD. Trimming took 3 bases from V and 4 from J; bases not matched to a gene: 3. The CDR3 loop spans 15 amino acids. The CDR3 loop reads CAISDLAGSTGELFF. The CDR3 DNA sequence: TGTGCCATCAGTGATCTAGCGGGGAGCACCGGGGAGCTGTTTTTT.

V and J are TRBV20-1 and TRBJ2-1; either TRBD1 or TRBD2 may fit D (5 bases each). The CDR3 spans 15 residues. V dropped 3 bases and J dropped 10 bases, with 22 bases sitting between them. Germline loops: CDR1 DFQATT, CDR2 SNEGSKA (reference sequence). The CDR3 DNA sequence: TGCAGTGCTAGGACCCGGGACCGCGATCAGGCGGAGCAGTTCTTC. Translation: CSARTRDRDQAEQFF.

J is TRBJ2-3 and V is TRBV18, with 10 bases lining up with TRBD2. J gave up 1 base and V 4 bases, and 5 bases lay outside the gene matches. The CDR3 length is 16 residues. Looked up from germline, CDR1 is KGHSH and CDR2 is LQKENI. The CDR3 DNA is TGTGCCAGCTCACTGGGACTAGCGTTGGGCACAGATACGCAGTATTTT. Translated, it gives CASSLGLALGTDTQYF.

This clonotype occurred once. Mismatch with germline at one junction end may stem from a read error. This chain uses TRBV2 with TRBJ2-1; possibly TRBD2 for D (6 bases). Germline values: CDR1 SNHLY, CDR2 FYNNEI. The CDR3 spans 16 residues. CDR3 nucleotides: TGTGCCAGCCCGGGGGAGGCCTGGATCTCCCACAATGAGCAGTTCTTC. It yields the protein CASPGEAWISHNEQFF.

This clonotype was found many times. The rearrangement uses TRBV7-2 and TRBJ1-6; 8 bases line up with TRBD1. CDR3 length: 14 amino acids. Germline-derived CDR1 and CDR2 are SGHTA and FQGNSA. The V and J ends lost 5 bases and 7 bases, in that order; junction bases with no gene match: 4. CDR3 residues: CASSADRGNSPLHF. In DNA form, the CDR3 reads TGTGCCAGCAGCGCCGACAGGGGAAATTCACCCCTCCACTTT.

The chain links TRBV30 to TRBJ1-2; D may be TRBD1 (5 bases). V was cut by 0 bases and J by 10 bases, with 15 bases left in between. Germline loops: CDR1 GTSNPN, CDR2 SVGIG (reference sequence). The CDR3 has 13 residues. The CDR3 DNA sequence: TGTGCCTGGAGTGTATTCGGGGACGGAGTCTACACCTTC. Translating gives CAWSVFGDGVYTF.

The V and J genes are TRBV20-1 and TRBJ2-3; 14 bases map to TRBD2. This CDR3 contains 17 residues. Germline assignment: CDR1 DFQATT and CDR2 SNEGSKA (reference sequence). V lost 5 bases and J lost 2; bases outside the gene matches: 9. CDR3 region: CSAGGTSGGLYTDTQYF. In DNA, the CDR3 is TGCAGTGCTGGGGGGACTAGCGGGGGCCTTTACACAGATACGCAGTATTTT.

This clonotype has just a few counts. The rearrangement links TRBV10-3 to TRBJ1-5, with D maybe TRBD1 (5 bases). V was trimmed by 10 bases and J by 0 bases, leaving 13 bases between them. CDR1 is ENHRY, CDR2 SYGVKD, per germline. The CDR3 has 14 residues. CDR3 region: CATAGLNSNQPQHF. The DNA of the CDR3 is TGTGCCACGGCGGGACTAAATAGCAATCAGCCCCAGCATTTT.

This clonotype was observed a handful of times. The CDR3 DNA reads as TGTGCCAGCAGTGAACTCGGGGGGCAAGAGACCCAGTACTTC. It yields the protein CASSELGGQETQYF. The V gene is TRBV25-1, the J gene TRBJ2-5; 7 nucleotides line up with TRBD2. Germline CDR1 reads MGHDK; CDR2 reads SYGVNS. The CDR3 loop spans 14 amino acids. V lost 2 bases and J lost 2; bases outside the gene matches: 2. The full variable domain, completed using reference TRBV25-1 and TRBJ2-5, is EADIYQTPRYLVIGTGKKITLECSQTMGHDKMYWYQQDPGMELHLIHYSYGVNSTEKGDLSSESTVSRIRTEHFPLTLESARPSHTSQYLCASSELGGQETQYFGPGTRLLVL.

The chain has TRBV4-1 and TRBJ2-3; 10 positions match TRBD1. The germline gives CDR1 MGHRA, CDR2 YSYEKL. The CDR3 is 17 residues long. V lost 3 bases and J lost 3; bases outside the gene matches: 9. The CDR3 DNA follows: TGCGCCAGCAGCCACCCGAGGGACAGGGGTTTTACAGATACGCAGTATTTT. Translated: CASSHPRDRGFTDTQYF.

This clonotype was observed a handful of times. The chain has TRBV12-1 and TRBJ2-5; TRBD2 is taken as the D call from the table, unchecked against the DNA. TRBV12-1 is classified as a pseudogene. The CDR3 runs to 17 residues. CDR3 sequence reads: CANGRRRGLARRETQYF. CDR3 bases: TGTGCCAACGGAAGACGCCGAGGACTAGCACGCCGAGAGACCCAGTACTTC.

The gene calls are TRBV29-1 and TRBJ2-7; 11 nucleotides match TRBD2. The V segment lost 7 bases and the J segment 7 bases; nucleotides outside the gene matches: 12. Per the germline V gene, CDR1 is SQVTM and CDR2 is ANQGSEA. The CDR3 covers 14 residues. CDR3 in DNA: TGCAGCGCCTTAACTAGCGGGAGTCGAAGGGAGCAGTACTTC. Protein sequence: CSALTSGSRREQYF.

The chain uses TRBV7-9 and TRBJ2-6, with D perhaps TRBD1 (6 bases). V was pared by 6 bases and J by 1 base, with 22 bases between. Germline CDR1 is SEHNR and CDR2 is FQNEAQ (reference sequence). CDR3 length: 19 amino acids. CDR3 in DNA: TGTGCCAGCAGGATATATCAGGACAGAGGCGAGTCTGGGGCCAACGTCCTGACTTTC. Residues: CASRIYQDRGESGANVLTF.

This clonotype was observed a handful of times. The rearrangement joins TRBV2 to TRBJ2-5; D is possibly TRBD1 (5 bases). The J call may not be correct, given that the DNA end is closer to TRBJ2-7. This CDR3 contains 15 residues. Germline assignment: CDR1 SNHLY and CDR2 FYNNEI. In DNA form, the CDR3 reads TGTGCCAGCAGTGAAGACCCAGGGTATGGGTACGAGCAGTACTTC. As protein: CASSEDPGYGYEQYF.

This clonotype was counted a few times. The chain links TRBV3-1 to TRBJ1-1, with D hard to call. The CDR3 contains 13 residues. With 3 bases removed from V and 4 bases from J, the gap between germline ends came to 9 bases. CDR1 and CDR2 (germline): LGHDT, YNNKEL (reference sequence). The CDR3 DNA follows: TGTGCCAGCAGCCAGCCGGGGATCACTGAAGCTTTCTTT. Protein sequence: CASSQPGITEAFF.

The chain combines TRBV12-3 or TRBV12-4 with TRBJ1-1; D is ambiguous. Trimming took 0 bases from V and 1 from J, leaving 12 bases between them. This CDR3 is built from 16 residues. In DNA, the CDR3 is TGTGCCAGCAGTTTAGCGGTGACGGCCAAGAACACTGAAGCTTTCTTT. Amino acid sequence: CASSLAVTAKNTEAFF.

The rearrangement links TRBV20-1 to TRBJ1-1, with D possibly matching TRBD1 (5 bases). Germline V gene lookup returns CDR1 DFQATT and CDR2 SNEGSKA (reference sequence). The CDR3 totals 11 residues. The V and J ends lost 2 bases and 7 bases respectively, with 8 bases between them. In nucleotides, the CDR3 is TGCAGTGCTAGATGGGGGGTTGAAGCTTTCTTT. It is translated as CSARWGVEAFF.

This clonotype has only a few counts. The gene calls are TRBV6-2 or TRBV6-3 and TRBJ1-2; tentative D call: TRBD1 (6 bases). Trimming stripped 7 bases from V and 6 bases from J, with 9 bases between. The CDR3 is made up of 11 amino acids. CDR1 is MNHEY, CDR2 SVGEGT, per germline. The CDR3 DNA is TGTGCCAGCACCGACAGGAATGGCTACACCTTC. Translated, it gives CASTDRNGYTF.

This clonotype was seen a handful of times. The chain is built from TRBV12-3 or TRBV12-4 and TRBJ1-1; TRBD1 matches 9 bases. CDR3 length: 15 residues. V shed 5 bases, J shed 3 bases, and the junction held 7 bases outside the gene matches. CDR3 sequence reads: CASSPTGGRDTEAFF. The CDR3 DNA follows: TGTGCCAGCAGTCCTACAGGGGGCAGGGACACTGAAGCTTTCTTT.

This clonotype was seen a few times. V is TRBV14 and J is TRBJ2-7; TRBD1 matches at 7 bases. Germline V gene sequence: CDR1 SGHDN, CDR2 FVKESK. The CDR3 has 15 amino acids. V lost 1 base to trimming and J lost 7 bases; unmatched junction nucleotides: 10. CDR3: CASSQGTGASSEQYF. In nucleotides, the CDR3 is TGTGCCAGCAGCCAAGGGACAGGAGCGAGTAGTGAGCAGTACTTC.

This clonotype was detected a few times. This chain uses TRBV15 with TRBJ1-2, with TRBD1 identical over 7 bases. Germline CDR1 LNHNV, CDR2 YYDKDF (reference sequence). V was clipped by 5 bases and J by 2 bases; unmatched bases: 5. The CDR3 loop spans 14 amino acids. CDR3 in amino acids: CATSEDRQNYGYTF. CDR3 nucleotides: TGTGCCACCAGCGAGGACAGGCAAAACTATGGCTACACCTTC. The full variable domain, with the rest looked up from reference TRBV15 and TRBJ1-2, is DAMVIQNPRYQVTQFGKPVTLSCSQTLNHNVMYWYQQKSSQAPKLLFHYYDKDFNNEADTPDNFQSRRPNTSFCFLDIRSPGLGDTAMYLCATSEDRQNYGYTFGSGTRLTVV.

The rearrangement links TRBV30 to TRBJ1-2; 8 nucleotides agree with TRBD1. This CDR3 comprises 11 residues. Germline-derived CDR1 and CDR2 are GTSNPN and SVGIG (reference sequence). The V gene end was trimmed by 5 bases and the J gene end by 6 bases; junction bases not matched to a gene: 2. The CDR3 protein is CAWGQGDGYTF. CDR3 DNA sequence: TGTGCCTGGGGACAGGGCGATGGCTACACCTTC. The complete variable domain, with remaining parts taken from reference TRBV30 and TRBJ1-2, reads SQTIHQWPATLVQPVGSPLSLECTVEGTSNPNLYWYRQAAGRGLQLLFYSVGIGQISSEVPQNLSASRPQDRQFILSSKKLLLSDSGFYLCAWGQGDGYTFGSGTRLTVV.

For the CDR3, the DNA is TGTGCCAGCAGTTTATCCGGGACTACCTTAATGGGTGAGCAGTTCTTC. Translation gives CASSLSGTTLMGEQFF. This chain uses TRBV12-3 or TRBV12-4 with TRBJ2-1; 7 bases align to TRBD2. This CDR3 is 16 amino acids long. The J segment lost 9 bases and the V segment lost 2 bases, leaving 13 bases of the junction unmatched.

V and J are TRBV29-1 and TRBJ1-1; D unclear. Germline V gene sequence: CDR1 SQVTM, CDR2 ANQGSEA. The CDR3 length is 14 residues. V was shortened by 7 bases and J by 0 bases, with 15 bases between the two germline ends. Written as DNA, the CDR3 is TGCAGCGGTGAGGTTGGAGGCCTGAACACTGAAGCTTTCTTT. Its translation: CSGEVGGLNTEAFF. Based on the CDR3 plus reference TRBV29-1 and TRBJ1-1, the full variable domain is SAVISQKPSRDICQRGTSLTIQCQVDSQVTMMFWYRQQPGQSLTLIATANQGSEATYESGFVIDKFPISRPNLTFSTLTVSNMSPEDSSIYLCSGEVGGLNTEAFFGQGTRLTVV.

This chain uses TRBV3-1 with TRBJ2-4; no reliable D call. The J call may be incorrect, as the DNA end agrees better with TRBJ2-5. CDR1 LGHDT and CDR2 YNNKEL come from the germline V gene (reference sequence). The CDR3 sequence is 11 residues long. CDR3 sequence reads: CASTSAETQYF. CDR3 in DNA: TGTGCCAGCACCTCTGCTGAGACCCAGTACTTC.

This chain uses TRBV18 with TRBJ1-2; tentative D call: TRBD1 (6 bases). The germline CDR1 and CDR2 sequences are KGHSH and LQKENI. The CDR3 loop spans 13 amino acids. Trimming pared 2 bases from V and 4 bases from J, leaving 8 bases between. The CDR3 nucleotides are TGTGCCAGCTCACCAGTGGACAGCTATGGCTACACCTTC. This translates into CASSPVDSYGYTF.

This chain's CDR3 is CASSIRDRSSYNEQYF. DNA of the CDR3: TGTGCCAGCAGTATCAGGGACAGAAGCTCCTACAATGAGCAGTACTTC. V usage is TRBV12-3 or TRBV12-4 and J usage is TRBJ2-1; the match to TRBD1 covers 7 bases. The J call is uncertain, as TRBJ2-7 better fits the DNA end. The CDR3 has 16 amino acids.